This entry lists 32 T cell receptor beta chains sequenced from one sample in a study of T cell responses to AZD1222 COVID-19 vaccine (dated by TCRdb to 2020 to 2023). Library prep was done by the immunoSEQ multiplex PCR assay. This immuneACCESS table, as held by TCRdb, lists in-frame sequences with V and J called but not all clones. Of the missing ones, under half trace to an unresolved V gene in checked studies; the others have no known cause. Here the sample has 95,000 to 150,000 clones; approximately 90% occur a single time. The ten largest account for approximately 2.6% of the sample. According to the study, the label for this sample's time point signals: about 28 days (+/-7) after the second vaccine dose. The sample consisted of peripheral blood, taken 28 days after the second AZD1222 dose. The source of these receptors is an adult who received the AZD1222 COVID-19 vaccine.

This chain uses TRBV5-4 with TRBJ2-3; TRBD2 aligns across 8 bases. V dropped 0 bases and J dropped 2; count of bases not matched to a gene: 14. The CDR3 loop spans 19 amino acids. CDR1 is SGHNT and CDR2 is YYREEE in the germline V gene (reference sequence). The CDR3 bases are TGTGCCAGCAGCTTGGAAACGGCCCGATTAGCGGGGTACACAGATACGCAGTATTTT. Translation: CASSLETARLAGYTDTQYF.

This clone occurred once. The CDR3: CASSWTGPNYGYTF. CDR3 coding DNA: TGTGCCAGCAGCTGGACAGGGCCTAACTATGGCTACACCTTC. The chain recombines TRBV28 with TRBJ1-2, with TRBD1 matching over 8 bases. This CDR3 has 14 amino acids. The V and J ends lost 6 bases and 0 bases, in that order; junction bases with no gene match: 3. Germline V gene lookup returns CDR1 MDHEN and CDR2 SYDVKM.

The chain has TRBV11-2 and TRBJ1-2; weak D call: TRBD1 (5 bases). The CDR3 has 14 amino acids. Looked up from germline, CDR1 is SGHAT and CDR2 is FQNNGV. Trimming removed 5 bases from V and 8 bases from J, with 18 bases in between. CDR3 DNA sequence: TGTGCCAGCAGCGCCACGGGACGGAGCCAGGGCTACACCTTC. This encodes CASSATGRSQGYTF.

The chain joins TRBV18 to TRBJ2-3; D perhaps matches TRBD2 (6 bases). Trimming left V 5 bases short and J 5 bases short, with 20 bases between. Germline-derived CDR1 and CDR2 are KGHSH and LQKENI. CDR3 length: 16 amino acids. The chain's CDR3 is CASSGGGEADLDTQYF. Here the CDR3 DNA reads TGTGCCAGCTCAGGCGGAGGGGAAGCGGACTTAGATACGCAGTATTTT.

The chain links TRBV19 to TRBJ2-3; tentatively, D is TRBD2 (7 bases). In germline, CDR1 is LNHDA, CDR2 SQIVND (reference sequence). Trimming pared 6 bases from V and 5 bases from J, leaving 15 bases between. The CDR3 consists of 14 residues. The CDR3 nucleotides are TGTGCCAGTAGAGTAGGGGGGGGATTAGATACGCAGTATTTT. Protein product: CASRVGGGLDTQYF. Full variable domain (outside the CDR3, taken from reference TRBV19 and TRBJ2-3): DGGITQSPKYLFRKEGQNVTLSCEQNLNHDAMYWYRQDPGQGLRLIYYSQIVNDFQKGDIAEGYSVSREKKESFPLTVTSAQKNPTAFYLCASRVGGGLDTQYFGPGTRLTVL.

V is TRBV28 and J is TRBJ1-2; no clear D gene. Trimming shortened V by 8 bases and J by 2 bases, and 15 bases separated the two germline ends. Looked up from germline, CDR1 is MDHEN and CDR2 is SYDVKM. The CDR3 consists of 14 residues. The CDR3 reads CASLFAPGNYGYTF. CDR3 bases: TGTGCCAGCCTCTTTGCACCCGGCAACTATGGCTACACCTTC.

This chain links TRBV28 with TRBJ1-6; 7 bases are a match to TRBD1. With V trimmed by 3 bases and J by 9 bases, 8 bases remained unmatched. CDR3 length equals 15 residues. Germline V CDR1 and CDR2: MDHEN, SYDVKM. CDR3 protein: CASSFNRGGGSPLHF. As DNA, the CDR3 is TGTGCCAGCAGTTTCAACAGGGGTGGTGGTTCACCCCTCCACTTT. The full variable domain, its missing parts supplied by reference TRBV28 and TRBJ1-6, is DVKVTQSSRYLVKRTGEKVFLECVQDMDHENMFWYRQDPGLGLRLIYFSYDVKMKEKGDIPEGYSVSREKKERFSLILESASTNQTSMYLCASSFNRGGGSPLHFGNGTRLTVT.

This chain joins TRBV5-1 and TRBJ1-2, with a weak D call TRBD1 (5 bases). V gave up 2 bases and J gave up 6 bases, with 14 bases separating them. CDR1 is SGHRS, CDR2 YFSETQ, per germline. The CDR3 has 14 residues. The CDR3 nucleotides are TGCGCCAGCAGCTTCCAGGGTCAATCGGATGGCTACACCTTC. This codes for CASSFQGQSDGYTF.

DNA of the CDR3: TGTGCCAGCTCACGAGGGGACGGTCAGAACTATGGCTACACCTTC. Its translation is CASSRGDGQNYGYTF. This chain connects TRBV18 to TRBJ1-2, with TRBD1 as a possible D gene (5 bases). CDR1 KGHSH and CDR2 LQKENI come from the germline V gene. The CDR3 is 15 amino acids. The V end lost 4 bases, the J end lost 2 bases, and 14 bases lay between the germline ends.

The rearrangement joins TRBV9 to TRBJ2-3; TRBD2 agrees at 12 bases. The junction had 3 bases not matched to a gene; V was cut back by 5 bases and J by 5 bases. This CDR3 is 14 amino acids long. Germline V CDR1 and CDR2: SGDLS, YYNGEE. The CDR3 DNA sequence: TGTGCCAGCAGTGGACTAGCGGGGAAAGATACGCAGTATTTT. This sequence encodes CASSGLAGKDTQYF.

The CDR3 DNA reads TGTGCCAGCAGTAATGTGGGGGGCTATAGCAATCAGCCCCAGCATTTT. This codes for CASSNVGGYSNQPQHF. J is TRBJ1-5 and V is TRBV28; a possible D gene is TRBD1 (6 bases). Germline V gene lookup returns CDR1 MDHEN and CDR2 SYDVKM. This CDR3 has 16 amino acids. The ends were cut back, 5 bases at V and 0 bases at J, with 14 bases in the middle. The whole variable domain, filled in from reference TRBV28 and TRBJ1-5, reads DVKVTQSSRYLVKRTGEKVFLECVQDMDHENMFWYRQDPGLGLRLIYFSYDVKMKEKGDIPEGYSVSREKKERFSLILESASTNQTSMYLCASSNVGGYSNQPQHFGDGTRLSIL.

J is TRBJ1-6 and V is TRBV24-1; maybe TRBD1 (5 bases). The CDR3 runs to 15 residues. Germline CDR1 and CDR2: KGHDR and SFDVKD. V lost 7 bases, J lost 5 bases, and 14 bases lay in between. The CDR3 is CATSQQVFNNSPLHF. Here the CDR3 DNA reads TGTGCCACCAGCCAACAGGTATTCAATAATTCACCCCTCCACTTT.

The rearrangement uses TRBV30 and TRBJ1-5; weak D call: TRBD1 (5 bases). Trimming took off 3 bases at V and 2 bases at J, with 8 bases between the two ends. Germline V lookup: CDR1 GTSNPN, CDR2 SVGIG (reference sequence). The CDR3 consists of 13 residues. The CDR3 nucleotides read TGTGCCTGGAGCGGAGGGGGCAATCAGCCCCAGCATTTT. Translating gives CAWSGGGNQPQHF.

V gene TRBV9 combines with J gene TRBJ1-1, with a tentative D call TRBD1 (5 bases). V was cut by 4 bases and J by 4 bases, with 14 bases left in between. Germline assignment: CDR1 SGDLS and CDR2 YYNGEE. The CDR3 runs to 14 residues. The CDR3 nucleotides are TGTGCCAGCAGCCGGGGACCCTCAGGCACTGAAGCTTTCTTT. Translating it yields CASSRGPSGTEAFF.

In DNA form, the CDR3 reads TGTGCCACCACCCAAGGGGGGGGAACCAACACCGGGGAGCTGTTTTTT. Amino acids: CATTQGGGTNTGELFF. The chain has TRBV15 and TRBJ2-2; tentative D call: TRBD2 (7 bases). The length of the CDR3 is 16 residues. Trimming took 7 bases from V and 2 from J, leaving 17 bases between them. Germline CDR1 LNHNV, CDR2 YYDKDF (reference sequence). The variable domain in full, completed from reference TRBV15 and TRBJ2-2, reads DAMVIQNPRYQVTQFGKPVTLSCSQTLNHNVMYWYQQKSSQAPKLLFHYYDKDFNNEADTPDNFQSRRPNTSFCFLDIRSPGLGDTAMYLCATTQGGGTNTGELFFGEGSRLTVL.

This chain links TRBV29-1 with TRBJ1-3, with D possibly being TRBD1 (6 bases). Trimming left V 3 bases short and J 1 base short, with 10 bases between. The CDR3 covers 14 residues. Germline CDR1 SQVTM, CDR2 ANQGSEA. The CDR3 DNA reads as TGCAGCGTTGATCCGGGGGCATCTGGAAACACCATATATTTT. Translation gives CSVDPGASGNTIYF.

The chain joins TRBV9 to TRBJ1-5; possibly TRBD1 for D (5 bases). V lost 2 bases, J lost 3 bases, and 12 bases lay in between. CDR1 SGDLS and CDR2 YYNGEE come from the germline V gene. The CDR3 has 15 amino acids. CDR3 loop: CASSVGGGINQPQHF. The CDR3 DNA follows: TGTGCCAGCAGCGTGGGGGGAGGGATCAATCAGCCCCAGCATTTT.

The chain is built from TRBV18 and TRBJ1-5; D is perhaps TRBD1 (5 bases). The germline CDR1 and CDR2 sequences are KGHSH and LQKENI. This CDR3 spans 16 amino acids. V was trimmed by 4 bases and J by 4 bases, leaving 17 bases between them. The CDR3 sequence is CASSLGWRGDNQPQHF. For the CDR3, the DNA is TGTGCCAGCTCACTGGGTTGGAGGGGCGATAATCAGCCCCAGCATTTT.

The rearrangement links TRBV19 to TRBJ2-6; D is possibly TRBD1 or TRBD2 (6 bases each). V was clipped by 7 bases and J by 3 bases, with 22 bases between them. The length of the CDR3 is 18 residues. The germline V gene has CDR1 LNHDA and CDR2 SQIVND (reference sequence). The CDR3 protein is CASIDGGAQGSGANVLTF. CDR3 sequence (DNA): TGTGCCAGTATCGACGGGGGAGCACAGGGAAGTGGGGCCAACGTCCTGACTTTC.

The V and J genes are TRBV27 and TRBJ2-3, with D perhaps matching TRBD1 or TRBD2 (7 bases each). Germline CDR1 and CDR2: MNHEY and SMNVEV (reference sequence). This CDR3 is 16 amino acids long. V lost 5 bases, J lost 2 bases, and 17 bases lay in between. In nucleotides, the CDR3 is TGTGCCAGCAGTAACTACGGGGGGACAGACACAGATACGCAGTATTTT. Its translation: CASSNYGGTDTDTQYF.

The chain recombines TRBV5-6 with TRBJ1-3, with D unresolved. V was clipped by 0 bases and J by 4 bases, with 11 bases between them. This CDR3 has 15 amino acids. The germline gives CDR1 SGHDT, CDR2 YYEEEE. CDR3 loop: CASSLGPFGGNTIYF. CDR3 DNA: TGTGCCAGCAGCTTGGGCCCGTTCGGGGGAAACACCATATATTTT.

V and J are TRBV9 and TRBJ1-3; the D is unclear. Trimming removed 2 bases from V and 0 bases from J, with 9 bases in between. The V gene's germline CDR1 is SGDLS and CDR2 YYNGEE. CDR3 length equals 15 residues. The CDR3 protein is CASSVGRSSGNTIYF. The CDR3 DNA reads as TGTGCCAGCAGCGTCGGCAGGAGCTCTGGAAACACCATATATTTT.

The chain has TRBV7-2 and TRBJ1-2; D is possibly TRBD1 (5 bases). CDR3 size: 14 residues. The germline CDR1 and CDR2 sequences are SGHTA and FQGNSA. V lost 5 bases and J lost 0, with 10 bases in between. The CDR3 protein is CASSVDSTNYGYTF. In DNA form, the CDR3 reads TGTGCCAGCAGCGTAGACAGTACTAACTATGGCTACACCTTC.

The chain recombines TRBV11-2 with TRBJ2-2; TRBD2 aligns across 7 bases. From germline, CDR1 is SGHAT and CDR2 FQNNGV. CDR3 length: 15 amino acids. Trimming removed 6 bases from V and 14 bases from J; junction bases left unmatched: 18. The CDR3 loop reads CASRFPFTSAKGLFF. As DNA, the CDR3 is TGTGCCAGCAGGTTTCCTTTCACTAGCGCTAAGGGACTGTTTTTT.

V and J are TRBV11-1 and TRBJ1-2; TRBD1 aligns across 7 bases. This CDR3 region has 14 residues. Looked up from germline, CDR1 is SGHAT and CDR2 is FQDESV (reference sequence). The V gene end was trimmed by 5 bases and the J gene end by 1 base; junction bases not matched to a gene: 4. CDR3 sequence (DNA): TGTGCCAGCAGCCAAGACAGGGATAACTATGGCTACACCTTC. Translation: CASSQDRDNYGYTF.

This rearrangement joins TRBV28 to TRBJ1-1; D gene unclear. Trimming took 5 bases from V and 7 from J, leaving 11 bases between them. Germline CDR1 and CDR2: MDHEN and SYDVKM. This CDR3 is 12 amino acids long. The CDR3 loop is CASSPLAVEAFF. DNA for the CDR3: TGTGCCAGCAGTCCCCTCGCGGTTGAAGCTTTCTTT.

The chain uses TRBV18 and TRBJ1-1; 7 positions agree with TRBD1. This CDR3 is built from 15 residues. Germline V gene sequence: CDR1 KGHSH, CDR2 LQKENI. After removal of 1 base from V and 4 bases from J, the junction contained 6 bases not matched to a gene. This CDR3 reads CASSPQGAVATEAFF. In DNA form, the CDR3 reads TGTGCCAGCTCACCACAGGGGGCAGTGGCCACTGAAGCTTTCTTT.

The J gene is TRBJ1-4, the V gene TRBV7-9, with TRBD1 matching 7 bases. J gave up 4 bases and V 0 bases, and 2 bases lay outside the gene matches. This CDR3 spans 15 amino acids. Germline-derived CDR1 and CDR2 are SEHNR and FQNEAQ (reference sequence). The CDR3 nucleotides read TGTGCCAGCAGCTTAGCACAGGGGAATAATGAAAAACTGTTTTTT. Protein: CASSLAQGNNEKLFF.

The CDR3, as DNA: TGTGCCAGTAGTATAGCCCAGGGGAGGGATGAATTTAGGTCGGTCAACACTGAAGCTTTCTTT. Translated, it gives CASSIAQGRDEFRSVNTEAFF. This rearrangement joins TRBV19 to TRBJ1-1; D may be TRBD1 (6 bases). Per germline, CDR1 LNHDA and CDR2 SQIVND (reference sequence). Trimming cost V 1 base and J 2 bases, with 29 bases left between them. The CDR3 spans 21 residues.

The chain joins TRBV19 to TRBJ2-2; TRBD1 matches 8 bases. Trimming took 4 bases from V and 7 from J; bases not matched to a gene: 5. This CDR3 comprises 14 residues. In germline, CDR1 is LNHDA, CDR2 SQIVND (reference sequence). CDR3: CASSTSGGFGELFF. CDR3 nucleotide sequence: TGTGCCAGTAGTACATCAGGGGGCTTCGGGGAGCTGTTTTTT.

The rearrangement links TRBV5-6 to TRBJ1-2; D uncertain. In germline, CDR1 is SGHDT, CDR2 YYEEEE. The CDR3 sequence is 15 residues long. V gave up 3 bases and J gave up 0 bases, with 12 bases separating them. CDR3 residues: CASSSPGSANYGYTF. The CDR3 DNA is TGTGCCAGCAGCTCGCCCGGGAGCGCTAACTATGGCTACACCTTC.

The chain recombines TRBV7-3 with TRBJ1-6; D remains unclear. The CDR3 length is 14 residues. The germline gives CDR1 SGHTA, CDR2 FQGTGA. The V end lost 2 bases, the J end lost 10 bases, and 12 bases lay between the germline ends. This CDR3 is CASSLHGVGSPLHF. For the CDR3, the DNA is TGTGCCAGCAGCTTACACGGGGTCGGCTCACCCCTCCACTTT.